The 13 T cell receptor beta chains below all came from one sample that was sequenced in a study of blood T cell repertoires in COVID-19. The data were produced by immunoSEQ multiplex PCR, yet TCRdb's version contains in-frame clones alone and is incomplete. The profile covers roughly 86,000 clones, with more than 85% appearing a single time and around 5% taken by the ten largest. Sequences were obtained from peripheral blood. The origin of the receptors is a man in his forties or fifties with acute or convalescent COVID-19.

J is TRBJ1-6 and V is TRBV10-2; maybe TRBD1 (5 bases). The germline CDR1 and CDR2 sequences are WSHSY and SAAADI. V lost 2 bases, J lost 7 bases, and 6 bases lay in between. The CDR3 runs to 13 residues. In nucleotides, the CDR3 is TGCGCCAGCAGTGAGGGGGGGAATTCACCCCTCCACTTT. This translates into CASSEGGNSPLHF.

This clone has just a few counts. Here the CDR3 reads CAWSPLKSSYNSPLHF. In DNA, the CDR3 is TGTGCCTGGAGTCCCTTAAAGAGCTCCTATAATTCACCCCTCCACTTT. This rearrangement joins TRBV30 to TRBJ1-6; D uncertain. This CDR3 is built from 16 residues. Germline lookup yields CDR1 GTSNPN and CDR2 SVGIG (reference sequence). V dropped 2 bases and J dropped 0 bases, with 11 bases sitting between them.

The table lists this clone with a few counts. This chain connects TRBV5-1 to TRBJ2-1; 8 bases line up with TRBD2. CDR3 length: 14 residues. The germline V gene has CDR1 SGHRS and CDR2 YFSETQ. V lost 2 bases and J lost 4; bases outside the gene matches: 2. CDR3 coding DNA: TGCGCCAGCAGCTTAGCGGGGGTATACAATGAGCAGTTCTTC. Translating it yields CASSLAGVYNEQFF.

Here the CDR3 DNA reads TGTGCCATCAGTGCGCGGGGCGGGAACACTGAAGCTTTCTTT. Protein product: CAISARGGNTEAFF. The chain recombines TRBV10-3 with TRBJ1-1; D possibly corresponds to TRBD1 (5 bases). V was pared by 4 bases and J by 1 base, with 10 bases between. The germline V gene encodes CDR1 ENHRY and CDR2 SYGVKD. CDR3 size: 14 residues.

This clone has at least ten counts. V is TRBV11-3 and J is TRBJ2-2; TRBD2 matches 8 bases. The CDR3 length is 15 residues. V gave up 5 bases and J gave up 6 bases; unmatched junction bases: 8. Per the germline V gene, CDR1 is SGHNT and CDR2 is YENEEA. The CDR3 region has the DNA TGTGCCAGCAGCCAATCCAGCGGGAGCGCCGGGGAGCTGTTTTTT. Amino acids: CASSQSSGSAGELFF.

V gene TRBV5-1 combines with J gene TRBJ1-4; TRBD1 aligns across 11 bases. CDR3 length: 14 amino acids. J was trimmed by 8 bases and V by 7 bases; bases with no gene match: 7. The V gene's germline CDR1 is SGHRS and CDR2 YFSETQ. CDR3 protein: CASRPGQGGEKLFF. CDR3 coding DNA: TGCGCCAGCCGTCCGGGACAGGGGGGAGAAAAACTGTTTTTT.

This chain joins TRBV27 and TRBJ1-2, with a weak D call TRBD1 (5 bases). The CDR3 sequence is 13 residues long. CDR1 is MNHEY and CDR2 is SMNVEV in the germline V gene (reference sequence). V was clipped by 6 bases and J by 4 bases, with 12 bases between them. The CDR3 DNA reads TGTGCCAGCAGAGGGGCGCTGGGCTATGGCTACACCTTC. It yields the protein CASRGALGYGYTF.

This clone was seen more than once but under ten times. This chain joins TRBV14 and TRBJ2-7; unclear D gene. V was clipped by 0 bases and J by 0 bases, with 15 bases between them. This CDR3 contains 17 residues. Looked up from germline, CDR1 is SGHDN and CDR2 is FVKESK. The CDR3 DNA reads as TGTGCCAGCAGCCAAGAAATAAAGTTTACTCACTCCTACGAGCAGTACTTC. Its translation: CASSQEIKFTHSYEQYF.

The chain has TRBV7-2 and TRBJ2-4; maybe TRBD2 (6 bases). Per the germline V gene, CDR1 is SGHTA and CDR2 is FQGNSA. There are 15 residues in the CDR3. Trimming removed 5 bases at V and 8 bases at J, with 19 bases between. The CDR3 DNA follows: TGTGCCAGCAGCCCGGGGCGGGACCCTGGGTACATTCAGTACTTC. Translated: CASSPGRDPGYIQYF. Together with reference TRBV7-2 and TRBJ2-4, the CDR3 gives the full variable domain: GAGVSQSPSNKVTEKGKDVELRCDPISGHTALYWYRQSLGQGLEFLIYFQGNSAPDKSGLPSDRFSAERTGGSVSTLTIQRTQQEDSAVYLCASSPGRDPGYIQYFGAGTRLSVL.

This chain uses TRBV5-4 with TRBJ1-3; possibly TRBD1 for D (6 bases). The CDR3 sequence is 14 residues long. Per germline, CDR1 SGHNT and CDR2 YYREEE (reference sequence). V was cut by 1 base and J by 6 bases, with 11 bases left in between. Here the CDR3 DNA reads TGTGCCAGCAGCTTGACAGGGATAGAAAACACCATATATTTT. Amino acids: CASSLTGIENTIYF. The full variable domain, rest sourced from reference TRBV5-4 and TRBJ1-3, is ETGVTQSPTHLIKTRGQQVTLRCSSQSGHNTVSWYQQALGQGPQFIFQYYREEENGRGNFPPRFSGLQFPNYSSELNVNALELDDSALYLCASSLTGIENTIYFGEGSWLTVV.

The V and J genes are TRBV30 and TRBJ2-2; D call uncertain. The ends were cut back, 1 base at V and 3 bases at J, with 9 bases in the middle. Germline lookup yields CDR1 GTSNPN and CDR2 SVGIG (reference sequence). The CDR3 is made up of 14 amino acids. The chain's CDR3 is CAWSEWRYTGELFF. DNA of the CDR3: TGTGCCTGGAGTGAGTGGAGATACACCGGGGAGCTGTTTTTT.

The J gene is TRBJ2-5, the V gene TRBV5-6; D remains unclear. Germline loops: CDR1 SGHDT, CDR2 YYEEEE. V lost 2 bases and J 5 bases, leaving 4 bases between the germline ends. The CDR3 spans 11 residues. CDR3 region: CASSFGETQYF. For the CDR3, the DNA is TGTGCCAGCAGCTTCGGGGAGACCCAGTACTTC.

The rearrangement joins TRBV24-1 to TRBJ1-2; TRBD1 aligns across 10 bases. The ends lost 3 bases at V and 8 bases at J; junction bases unmatched: 5. The CDR3 covers 14 residues. CDR1 KGHDR and CDR2 SFDVKD come from the germline V gene. In DNA, the CDR3 is TGTGCCACCAGTGATGCGGGACAGGGGCGCGGCTACACCTTC. It codes for CATSDAGQGRGYTF.